This T cell receptor beta chain came from a study of blood T cell repertoires in COVID-19 (dated by TCRdb to the early 2020s). Study-level background: Samples covering the acute and convalescent phases of COVID-19 were provided by collaborators in the United States, Italy and Spain. The material from the prospective study consisted of cDNA or gDNA derived from T cells, B-cell-depleted T cells, or PBMCs. Deeply sampled blood TCRbeta repertoires from subjects exposed to, actively infected with, or recovered from COVID-19 were included in the dataset. The repertoires were made available in a free public database intended to serve as a resource for research on the immune response to SARS-CoV-2. The samples were drawn from two sources: the first 160 participants of the ongoing ImmuneRACE study, and 950 to 1,500 subjects contributed by 6 global collaborators. Nearly every sample came with metadata listing a de-identified subject ID, COVID-19 status, age in years and sex. Where available, HLA class I and class II types were obtained from metadata supplied by the sample provider rather than from assay-based typing. General study outcomes and caveats: Clinical and demographic metadata were provided uncurated, with the amount varying by source and participant.

The collaborating institutions used their own protocols to collect whole blood in K2EDTA tubes. For TCRbeta analysis, collaborator samples were shipped as frozen whole blood, as isolated PBMCs, or as DNA extracted from either sample type. Reading the germline V gene (reference sequence) gives CDR1 WNHNN and CDR2 SYGVQD. Relative to germline, V is 7 bases shorter and J is 5 bases shorter, with 41 bases between their ends. From the cysteine up to the phenylalanine, the CDR3 has a length of 22 residues. Here the CDR3 DNA is all that survives: 66 bases in frame from base 1. TCRbeta CDR3 regions were amplified from genomic DNA using the immunoSEQ Assay, a bias-controlled multiplex PCR. The published analysis was carried out like this. Nucleated cell counts per sample were estimated from amplification of reference gene primers within the assay. To quantify the absolute abundance of each unique TCRbeta CDR3 rearrangement, sequence reads were collapsed and filtered. For each sample, productive Simpson clonality was calculated by taking the square root of Simpson's diversity index across productive rearrangements. As stored in TCRdb, this immuneACCESS dataset retains in-frame rearrangements with V and J assigned. A fraction of the clones does not appear; measured against another copy, unresolved V genes explain less than half of the discrepancy, and the remainder lacks a known reason. V, J and clone size derive from that table, while D and trimming were established from the DNA sequence. The sample table shows around 130,000 clones, and roughly 80% are seen once. Around 10% of the sample belongs to the ten largest clones.

Of note for this clone: Its recognized antigen is unknown. No base qualities exist here, and no much larger clone lies one base off it.

This sequence was found in a human donor in a cohort sampled during active COVID-19. This sequence uses TRBV10-1 and TRBJ2-5; a weak D assignment points to TRBD1 (6 bases agree). Sequencing was performed on peripheral blood. Read as DNA, the sequence is TGCGCCAGCAATGGGCAGGAGTGGGTCAAGAAGCCAGAACCGGGACATCCGGAGACCCAGTACTTC. Translated, it reads CASNGQEWVKKPEPGHPETQYF.